Listed below are T cell receptor beta chains from one sample, sequenced in a study of a mutant IDH1 vaccine in newly diagnosed glioma. Assay used: immunoSEQ multiplex PCR; TCRdb lists only in-frame clones, some missing. The sample yields 60,000 or so clones, about 85% seen once. Antigen specificity for these receptors is unknown. The material was PBMCs, obtained from a glioma patient whose treatment included an IDH1 peptide vaccine. Receptor source: a young man with glioma. The conserved cysteine and the conserved F or W are not part of the CDR3 here. The size field is filled for only some rows; it gives once, few, many or a size class.

clone_size: .
v_call: TRBV18
cdr3_aa: ASSPVGGSTGELF

clone_size: .
v_call: TRBV6-1
cdr3_aa: ASSDRDGSYEQY

clone_size: .
v_call: TRBV25-1
cdr3_aa: ASSYLGQGRSTYNEQF

clone_size: .
v_call: TRBV9
cdr3_aa: ASSVGDTPTYEQY

clone_size: once
v_call: TRBV9
cdr3_aa: ASSVEGGSNQPQH

clone_size: .
v_call: TRBV7-2
cdr3_aa: ASSDRGTATNEKLF

clone_size: .
v_call: TRBV21-1
cdr3_aa: ASSENYRGRYQPQH

clone_size: once
v_call: TRBV19
cdr3_aa: ASSIYSTGSYGYT

clone_size: .
v_call: TRBV6-5
cdr3_aa: ASSYARGPYEQY

clone_size: .
v_call: TRBV4-1
cdr3_aa: ASSPIGGSSEQF

clone_size: .
v_call: TRBV19
cdr3_aa: ASSISDNSNQPQH

clone_size: once
v_call: TRBV7-9
cdr3_aa: ASSTGLGNIQY